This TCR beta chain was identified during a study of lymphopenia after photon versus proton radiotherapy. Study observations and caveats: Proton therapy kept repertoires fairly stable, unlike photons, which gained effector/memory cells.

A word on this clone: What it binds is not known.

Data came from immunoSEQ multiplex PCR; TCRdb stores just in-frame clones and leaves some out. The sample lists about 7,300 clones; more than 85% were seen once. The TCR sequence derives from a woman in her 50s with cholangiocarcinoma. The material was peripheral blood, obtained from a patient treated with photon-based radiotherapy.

In DNA, the CDR3 is TGTGCCAGCATAGGCCTTACAGGGGATAGTGGCTACACCTTC. This gives the protein CASIGLTGDSGYTF. The chain couples TRBV27 to TRBJ1-2; 7 bases fit TRBD1. Per the germline V gene, CDR1 is MNHEY and CDR2 is SMNVEV (reference sequence). J was trimmed by 7 bases and V by 7 bases; bases with no gene match: 12. The CDR3 consists of 14 residues.